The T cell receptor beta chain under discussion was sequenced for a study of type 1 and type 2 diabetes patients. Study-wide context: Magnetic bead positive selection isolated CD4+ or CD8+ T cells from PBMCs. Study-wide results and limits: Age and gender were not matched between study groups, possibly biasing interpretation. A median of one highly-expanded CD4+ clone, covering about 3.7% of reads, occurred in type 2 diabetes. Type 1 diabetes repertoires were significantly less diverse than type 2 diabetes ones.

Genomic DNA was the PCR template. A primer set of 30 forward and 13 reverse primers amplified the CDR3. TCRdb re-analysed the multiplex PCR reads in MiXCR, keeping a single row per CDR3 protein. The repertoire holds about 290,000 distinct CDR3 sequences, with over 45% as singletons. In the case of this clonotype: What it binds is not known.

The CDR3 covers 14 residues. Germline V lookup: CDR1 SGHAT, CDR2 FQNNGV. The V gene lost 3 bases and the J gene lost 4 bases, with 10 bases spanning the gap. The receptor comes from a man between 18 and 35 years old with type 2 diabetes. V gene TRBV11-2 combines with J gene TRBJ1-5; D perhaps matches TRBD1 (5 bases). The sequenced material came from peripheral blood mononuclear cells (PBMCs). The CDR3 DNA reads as TGTGCCAGCAGCTTTGAGACAGTTAATCAGCCCCAGCATTTT. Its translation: CASSFETVNQPQHF.